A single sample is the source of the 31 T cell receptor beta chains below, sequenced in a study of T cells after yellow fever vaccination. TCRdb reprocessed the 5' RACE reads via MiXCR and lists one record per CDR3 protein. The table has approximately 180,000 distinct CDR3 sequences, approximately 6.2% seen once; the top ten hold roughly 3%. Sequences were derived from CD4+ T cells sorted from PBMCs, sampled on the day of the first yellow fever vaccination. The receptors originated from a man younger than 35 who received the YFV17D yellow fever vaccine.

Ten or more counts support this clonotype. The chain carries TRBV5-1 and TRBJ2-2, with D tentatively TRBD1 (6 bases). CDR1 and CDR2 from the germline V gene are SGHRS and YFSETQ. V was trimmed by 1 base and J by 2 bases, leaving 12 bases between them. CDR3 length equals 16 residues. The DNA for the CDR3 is TGCGCCAGCAGCTTGCCACCCAGGGGTAACACCGGGGAGCTGTTTTTT. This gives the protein CASSLPPRGNTGELFF.

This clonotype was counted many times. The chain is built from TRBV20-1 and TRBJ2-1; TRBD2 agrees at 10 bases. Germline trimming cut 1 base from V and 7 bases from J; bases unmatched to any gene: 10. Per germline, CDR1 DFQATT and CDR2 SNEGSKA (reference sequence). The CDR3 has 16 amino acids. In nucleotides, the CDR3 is TGCAGTGCTAGAGGTGCTAGGACTAGCGGACCAAATGAGCAGTTCTTC. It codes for CSARGARTSGPNEQFF.

In DNA, the CDR3 is TGCAGTGCTAGAGATGACTCCGGGACACCTCTAGCCAAAAACATTCAGTACTTC. The encoded protein is CSARDDSGTPLAKNIQYF. This chain uses TRBV20-1 with TRBJ2-4; tentative D call: TRBD1 (6 bases). In germline, CDR1 is DFQATT, CDR2 SNEGSKA (reference sequence). The CDR3 length is 18 residues. V was trimmed by 0 bases and J by 0 bases, leaving 18 bases between them.

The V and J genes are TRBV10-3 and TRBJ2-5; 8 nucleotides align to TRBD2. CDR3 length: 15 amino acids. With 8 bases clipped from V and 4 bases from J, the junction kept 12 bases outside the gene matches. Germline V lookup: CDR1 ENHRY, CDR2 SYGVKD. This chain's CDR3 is CAISRGGRGPETQYF. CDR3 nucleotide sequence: TGTGCCATCTCACGGGGGGGCAGGGGTCCAGAGACCCAGTACTTC.

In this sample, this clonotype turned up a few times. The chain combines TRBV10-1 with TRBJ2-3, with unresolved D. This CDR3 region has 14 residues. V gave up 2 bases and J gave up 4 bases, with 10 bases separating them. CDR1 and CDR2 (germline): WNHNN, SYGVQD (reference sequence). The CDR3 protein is CASSEGNPADTQYF. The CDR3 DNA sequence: TGCGCCAGCAGTGAGGGAAACCCTGCAGATACGCAGTATTTT.

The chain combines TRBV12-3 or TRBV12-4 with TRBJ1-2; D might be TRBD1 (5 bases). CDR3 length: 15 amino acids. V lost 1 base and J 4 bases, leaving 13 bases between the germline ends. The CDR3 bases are TGTGCCAGCAGTTTAGGAGGGACCGGCGGCTATGGCTACACCTTC. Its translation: CASSLGGTGGYGYTF.

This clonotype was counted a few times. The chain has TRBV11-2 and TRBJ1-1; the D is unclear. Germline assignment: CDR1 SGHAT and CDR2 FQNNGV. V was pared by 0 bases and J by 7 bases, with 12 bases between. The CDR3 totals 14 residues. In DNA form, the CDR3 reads TGTGCCAGCAGCTTAGAGTACGGGATCGGTGAAGCTTTCTTT. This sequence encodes CASSLEYGIGEAFF.

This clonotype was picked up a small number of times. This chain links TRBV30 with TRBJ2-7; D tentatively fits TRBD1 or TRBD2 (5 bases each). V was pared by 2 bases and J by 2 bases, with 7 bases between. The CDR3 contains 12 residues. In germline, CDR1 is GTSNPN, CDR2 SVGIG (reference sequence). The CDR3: CAWSRGAYEQYF. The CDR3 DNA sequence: TGTGCCTGGAGTAGGGGAGCCTACGAGCAGTACTTC.

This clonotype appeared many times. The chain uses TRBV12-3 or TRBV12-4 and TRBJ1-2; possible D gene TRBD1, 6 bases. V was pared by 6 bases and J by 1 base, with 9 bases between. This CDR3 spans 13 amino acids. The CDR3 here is CASRRQDNYGYTF. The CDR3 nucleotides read TGTGCCAGCAGGAGACAGGATAACTATGGCTACACCTTC.

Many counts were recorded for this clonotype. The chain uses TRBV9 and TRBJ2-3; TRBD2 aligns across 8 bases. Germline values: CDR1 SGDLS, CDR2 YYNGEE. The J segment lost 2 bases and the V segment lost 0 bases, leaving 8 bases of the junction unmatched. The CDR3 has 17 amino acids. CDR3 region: CASSVAPGGAVTDTQYF. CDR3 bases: TGTGCCAGCAGCGTAGCTCCCGGGGGGGCGGTCACAGATACGCAGTATTTT.

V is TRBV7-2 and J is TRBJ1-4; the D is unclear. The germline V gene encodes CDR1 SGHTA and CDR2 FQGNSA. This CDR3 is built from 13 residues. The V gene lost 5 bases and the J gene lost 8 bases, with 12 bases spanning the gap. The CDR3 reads CASSTAEGEKLFF. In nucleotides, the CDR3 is TGTGCCAGCAGCACCGCGGAGGGAGAAAAACTGTTTTTT.

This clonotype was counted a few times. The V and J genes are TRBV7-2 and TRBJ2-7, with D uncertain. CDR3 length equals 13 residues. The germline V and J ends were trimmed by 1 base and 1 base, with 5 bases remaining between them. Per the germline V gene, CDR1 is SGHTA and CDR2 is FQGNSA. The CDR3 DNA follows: TGTGCCAGCAGCTTAGTACAGTCCTACGAGCAGTACTTC. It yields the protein CASSLVQSYEQYF.

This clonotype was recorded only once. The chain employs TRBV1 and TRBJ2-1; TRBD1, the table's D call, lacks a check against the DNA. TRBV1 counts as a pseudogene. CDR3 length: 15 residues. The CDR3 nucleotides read TGCACCAGCAGCGTGGACAGGGCGCTTTACAATGAGCAGTTCTTC. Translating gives CTSSVDRALYNEQFF.

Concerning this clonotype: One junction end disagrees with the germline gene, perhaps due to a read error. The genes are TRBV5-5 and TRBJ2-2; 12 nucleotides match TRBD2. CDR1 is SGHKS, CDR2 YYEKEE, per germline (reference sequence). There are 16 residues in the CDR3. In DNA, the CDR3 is TGTGTCAGCAGCTTCCTAGCGGGGGGGCGACCCGGGGAGCTGTTTTTT. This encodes CVSSFLAGGRPGELFF.

This chain's CDR3 is CASSSLLDTGELFF. The CDR3 DNA reads as TGTGCCAGCAGTTCCCTACTAGACACCGGGGAGCTGTTTTTT. The V and J genes are TRBV12-3 or TRBV12-4 and TRBJ2-2, with TRBD2 as a possible D gene (5 bases). The CDR3 totals 14 residues. Trimming took off 4 bases at V and 3 bases at J, with 9 bases between the two ends.

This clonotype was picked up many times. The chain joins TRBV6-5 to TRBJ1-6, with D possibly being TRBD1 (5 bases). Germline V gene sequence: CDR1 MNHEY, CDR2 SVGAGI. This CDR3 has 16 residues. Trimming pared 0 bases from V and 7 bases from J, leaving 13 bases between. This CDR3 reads CASSYSGLGRNSPLHF. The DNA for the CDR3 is TGTGCCAGCAGTTACTCGGGCCTGGGACGAAATTCACCCCTCCACTTT.

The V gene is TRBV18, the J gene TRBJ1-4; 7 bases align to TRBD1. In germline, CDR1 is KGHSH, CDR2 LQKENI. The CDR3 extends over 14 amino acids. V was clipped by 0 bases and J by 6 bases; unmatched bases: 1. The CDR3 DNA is TGTGCCAGCTCACCACCGGGACAGTATGAAAAACTGTTTTTT. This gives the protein CASSPPGQYEKLFF.

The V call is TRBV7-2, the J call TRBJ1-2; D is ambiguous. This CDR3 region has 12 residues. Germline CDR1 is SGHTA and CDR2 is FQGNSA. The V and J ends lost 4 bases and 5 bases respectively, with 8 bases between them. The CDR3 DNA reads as TGTGCCAGCAGCTCGGGTTCTTATGGCTACACCTTC. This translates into CASSSGSYGYTF. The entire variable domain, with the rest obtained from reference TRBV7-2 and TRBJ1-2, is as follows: GAGVSQSPSNKVTEKGKDVELRCDPISGHTALYWYRQSLGQGLEFLIYFQGNSAPDKSGLPSDRFSAERTGGSVSTLTIQRTQQEDSAVYLCASSSGSYGYTFGSGTRLTVV.

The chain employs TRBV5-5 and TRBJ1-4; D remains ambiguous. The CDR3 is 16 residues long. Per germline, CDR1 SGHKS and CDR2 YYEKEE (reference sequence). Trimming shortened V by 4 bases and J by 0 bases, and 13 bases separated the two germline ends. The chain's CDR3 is CASSPRRIATNEKLFF. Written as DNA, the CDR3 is TGTGCCAGCAGCCCGAGACGGATTGCAACTAATGAAAAACTGTTTTTT. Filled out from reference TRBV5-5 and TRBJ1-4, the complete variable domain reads DAGVTQSPTHLIKTRGQQVTLRCSPISGHKSVSWYQQVLGQGPQFIFQYYEKEERGRGNFPDRFSARQFPNYSSELNVNALLLGDSALYLCASSPRRIATNEKLFFGSGTQLSVL.

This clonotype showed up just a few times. As DNA, the CDR3 is TGTGCCAGCAGCTTAGCCGGGGATGGAAACACCATATATTTT. It specifies CASSLAGDGNTIYF. V and J are TRBV7-2 and TRBJ1-3, with D hard to call. Trimming took off 0 bases at V and 3 bases at J, with 6 bases between the two ends. The CDR3 loop spans 14 amino acids. CDR1 and CDR2 (germline): SGHTA, FQGNSA.

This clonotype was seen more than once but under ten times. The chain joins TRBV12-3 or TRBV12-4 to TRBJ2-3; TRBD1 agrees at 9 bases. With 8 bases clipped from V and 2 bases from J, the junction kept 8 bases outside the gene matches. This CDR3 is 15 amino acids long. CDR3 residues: CASLPGQGITDTQYF. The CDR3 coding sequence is TGTGCCAGCCTACCGGGACAGGGAATCACAGATACGCAGTATTTT.

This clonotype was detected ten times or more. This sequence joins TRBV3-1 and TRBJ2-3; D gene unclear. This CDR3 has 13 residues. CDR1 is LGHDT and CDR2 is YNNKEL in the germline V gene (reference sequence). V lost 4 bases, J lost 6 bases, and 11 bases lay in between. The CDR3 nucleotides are TGTGCCAGCAGCCTCGCCGGGTGGGATACGCAGTATTTT. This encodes CASSLAGWDTQYF.

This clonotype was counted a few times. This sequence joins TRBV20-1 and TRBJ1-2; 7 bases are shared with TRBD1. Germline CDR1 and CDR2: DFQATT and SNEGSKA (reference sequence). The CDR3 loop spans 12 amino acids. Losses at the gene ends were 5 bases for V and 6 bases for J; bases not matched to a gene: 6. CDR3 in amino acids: CSAWDSSDGYTF. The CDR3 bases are TGCAGTGCTTGGGACAGTTCGGATGGCTACACCTTC.

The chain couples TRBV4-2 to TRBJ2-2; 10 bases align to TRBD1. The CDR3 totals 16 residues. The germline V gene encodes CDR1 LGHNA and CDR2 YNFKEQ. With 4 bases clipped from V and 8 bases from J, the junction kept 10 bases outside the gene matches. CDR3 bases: TGTGCCAGCAGCCTTTCGGGACAGGGGACGTCGGGGGAGCTGTTTTTT. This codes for CASSLSGQGTSGELFF.

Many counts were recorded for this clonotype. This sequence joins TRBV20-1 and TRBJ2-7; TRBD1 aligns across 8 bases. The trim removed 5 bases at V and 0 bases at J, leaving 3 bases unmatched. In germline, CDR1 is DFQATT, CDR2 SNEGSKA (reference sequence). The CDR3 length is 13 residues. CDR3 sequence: CSAWTGISYEQYF. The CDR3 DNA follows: TGCAGTGCTTGGACAGGGATCTCCTACGAGCAGTACTTC.

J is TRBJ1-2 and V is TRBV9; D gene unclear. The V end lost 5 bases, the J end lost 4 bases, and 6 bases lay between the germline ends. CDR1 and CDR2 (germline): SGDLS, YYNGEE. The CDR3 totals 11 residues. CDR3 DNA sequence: TGTGCCAGCAGGGTGACCTATGGCTACACCTTC. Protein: CASRVTYGYTF.

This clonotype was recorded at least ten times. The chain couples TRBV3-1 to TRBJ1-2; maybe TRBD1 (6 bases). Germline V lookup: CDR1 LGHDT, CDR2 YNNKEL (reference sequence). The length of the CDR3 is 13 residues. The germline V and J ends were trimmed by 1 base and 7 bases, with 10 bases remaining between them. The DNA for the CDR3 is TGTGCCAGCAGCCAAGCTACAGGGCTTGGCTACACCTTC. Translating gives CASSQATGLGYTF.

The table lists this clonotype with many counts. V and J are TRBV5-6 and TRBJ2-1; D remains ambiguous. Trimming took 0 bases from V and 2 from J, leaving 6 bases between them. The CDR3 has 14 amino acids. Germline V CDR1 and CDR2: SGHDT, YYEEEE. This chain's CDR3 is CASSLAWAYNEQFF. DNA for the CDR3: TGTGCCAGCAGCTTGGCCTGGGCCTACAATGAGCAGTTCTTC. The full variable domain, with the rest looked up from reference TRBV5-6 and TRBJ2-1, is DAGVTQSPTHLIKTRGQQVTLRCSPKSGHDTVSWYQQALGQGPQFIFQYYEEEERQRGNFPDRFSGHQFPNYSSELNVNALLLGDSALYLCASSLAWAYNEQFFGPGTRLTVL.

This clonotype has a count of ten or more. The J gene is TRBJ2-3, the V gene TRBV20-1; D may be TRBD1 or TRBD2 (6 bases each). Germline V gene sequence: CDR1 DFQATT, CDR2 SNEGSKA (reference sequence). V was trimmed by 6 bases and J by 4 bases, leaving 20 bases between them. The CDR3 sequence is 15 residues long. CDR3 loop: CSALGGPRGPDTQYF. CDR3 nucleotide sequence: TGCAGTGCCCTAGGGGGGCCGAGGGGCCCAGATACGCAGTATTTT.

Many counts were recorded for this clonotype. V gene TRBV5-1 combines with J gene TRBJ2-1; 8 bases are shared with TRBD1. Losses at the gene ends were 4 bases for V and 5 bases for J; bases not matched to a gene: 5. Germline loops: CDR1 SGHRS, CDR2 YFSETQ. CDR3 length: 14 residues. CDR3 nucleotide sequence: TGCGCCAGCAGCGTGGACAGGGCGAACAATGAGCAGTTCTTC. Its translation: CASSVDRANNEQFF.

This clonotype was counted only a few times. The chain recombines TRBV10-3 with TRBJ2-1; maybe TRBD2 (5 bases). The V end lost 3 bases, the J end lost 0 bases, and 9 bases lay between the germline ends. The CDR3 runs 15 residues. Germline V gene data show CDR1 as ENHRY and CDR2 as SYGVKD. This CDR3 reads CAISEMGSSYNEQFF. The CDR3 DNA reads TGTGCCATCAGTGAAATGGGGAGCTCCTACAATGAGCAGTTCTTC.